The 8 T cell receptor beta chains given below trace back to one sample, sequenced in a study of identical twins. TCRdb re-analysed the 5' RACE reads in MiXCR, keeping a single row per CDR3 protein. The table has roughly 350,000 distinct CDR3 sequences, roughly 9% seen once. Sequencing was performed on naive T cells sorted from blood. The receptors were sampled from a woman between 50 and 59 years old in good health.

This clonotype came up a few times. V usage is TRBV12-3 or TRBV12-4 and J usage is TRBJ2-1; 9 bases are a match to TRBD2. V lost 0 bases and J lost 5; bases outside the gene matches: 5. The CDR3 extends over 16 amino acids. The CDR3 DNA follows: TGTGCCAGCAGTTTAGCGGGACTAGCATTCAACAATGAGCAGTTCTTC. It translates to CASSLAGLAFNNEQFF.

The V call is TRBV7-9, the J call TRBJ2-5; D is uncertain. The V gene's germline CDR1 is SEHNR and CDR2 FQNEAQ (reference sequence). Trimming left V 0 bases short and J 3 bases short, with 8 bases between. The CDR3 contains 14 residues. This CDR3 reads CASSLANREETQYF. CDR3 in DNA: TGTGCCAGCAGCTTAGCGAATAGAGAAGAGACCCAGTACTTC.

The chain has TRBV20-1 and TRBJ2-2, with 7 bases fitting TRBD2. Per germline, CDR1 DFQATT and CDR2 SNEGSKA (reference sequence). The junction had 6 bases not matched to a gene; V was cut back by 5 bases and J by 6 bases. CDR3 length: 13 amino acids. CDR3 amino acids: CSAPGTKSGELFF. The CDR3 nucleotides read TGCAGTGCTCCAGGGACTAAATCCGGGGAGCTGTTTTTT.

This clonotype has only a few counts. The CDR3 protein is CSVKDRGSEQYF. CDR3 coding DNA: TGCAGCGTTAAGGACAGGGGTAGCGAGCAGTACTTC. The chain recombines TRBV29-1 with TRBJ2-7, with TRBD1 matching 9 bases. This CDR3 is built from 12 residues. The V gene's germline CDR1 is SQVTM and CDR2 ANQGSEA. V was clipped by 5 bases and J by 6 bases; unmatched bases: 5.

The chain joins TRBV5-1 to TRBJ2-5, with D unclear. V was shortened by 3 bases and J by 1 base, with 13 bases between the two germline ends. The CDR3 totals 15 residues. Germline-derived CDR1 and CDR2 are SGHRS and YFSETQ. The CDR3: CASSSESNSQETQYF. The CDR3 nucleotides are TGCGCCAGCAGCTCGGAATCCAATTCCCAAGAGACCCAGTACTTC.

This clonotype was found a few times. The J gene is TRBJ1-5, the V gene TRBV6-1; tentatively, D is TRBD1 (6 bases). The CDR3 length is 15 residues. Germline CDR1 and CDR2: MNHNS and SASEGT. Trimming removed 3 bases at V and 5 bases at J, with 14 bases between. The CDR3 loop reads CASSEGGGQYQPQHF. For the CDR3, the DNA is TGTGCCAGCAGTGAGGGGGGGGGCCAATATCAGCCCCAGCATTTT.

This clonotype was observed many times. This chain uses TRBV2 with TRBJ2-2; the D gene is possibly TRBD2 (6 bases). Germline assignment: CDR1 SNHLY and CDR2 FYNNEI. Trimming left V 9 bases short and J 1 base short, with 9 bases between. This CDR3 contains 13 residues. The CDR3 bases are TGTGCCAGATCGGGGGAGAACACCGGGGAGCTGTTTTTT. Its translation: CARSGENTGELFF.

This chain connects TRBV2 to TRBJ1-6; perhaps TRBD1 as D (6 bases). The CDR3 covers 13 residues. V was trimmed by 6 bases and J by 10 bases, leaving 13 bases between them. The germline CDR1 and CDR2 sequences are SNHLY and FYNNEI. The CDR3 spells CASSRDIQSPLHF. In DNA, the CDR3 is TGTGCCAGCAGCCGGGACATCCAATCACCCCTCCACTTT.